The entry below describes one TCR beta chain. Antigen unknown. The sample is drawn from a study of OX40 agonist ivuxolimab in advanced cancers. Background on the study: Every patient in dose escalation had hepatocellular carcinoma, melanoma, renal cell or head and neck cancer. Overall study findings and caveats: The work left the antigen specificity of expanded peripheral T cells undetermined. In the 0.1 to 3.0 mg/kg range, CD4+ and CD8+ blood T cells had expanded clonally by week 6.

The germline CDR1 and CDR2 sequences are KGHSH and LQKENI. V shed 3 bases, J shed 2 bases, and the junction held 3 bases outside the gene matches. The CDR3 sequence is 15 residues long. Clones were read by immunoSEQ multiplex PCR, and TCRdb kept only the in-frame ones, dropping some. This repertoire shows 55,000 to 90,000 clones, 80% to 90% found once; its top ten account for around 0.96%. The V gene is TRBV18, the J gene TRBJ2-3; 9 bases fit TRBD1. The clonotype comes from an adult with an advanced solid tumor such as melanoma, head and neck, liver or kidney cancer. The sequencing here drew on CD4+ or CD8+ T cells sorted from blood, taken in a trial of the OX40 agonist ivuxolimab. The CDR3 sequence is CASSPDRGFTDTQYF. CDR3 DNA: TGTGCCAGCTCACCGGACAGGGGATTCACAGATACGCAGTATTTT.